The clone carrying this TCR beta chain was detected a few times. The antigen remains unidentified. RNA was isolated and reverse transcribed to cDNA, the sequencing template. The assay was immunoSEQ multiplex PCR, and TCRdb's table has in-frame clones only and misses some. The sample has 180,000 or so clones; approximately 49% are singletons. Treatment reported: oral pan-JAK inhibitor, 5-10 mg twice daily. Sorting separated CD4+ and CD8+ T cells out of PBMCs. This record comes from a study of CD8+ T cells in alopecia areata. Turning to the study itself: Tofacitinib continued for 6 to 18 months and was then withheld for 6 months.

The CDR3 is 14 amino acids. The V end was cut by 3 bases, the J end by 3 bases, with 9 bases between. Germline CDR1 is LGHNA and CDR2 is YSLEER. Study outcomes and limitations: Patients displayed less clarity in TCR sharing than mice, a finding possibly related to HLA.

J is TRBJ1-5 and V is TRBV4-3, with D hard to call. This TCR was sampled from a human donor with alopecia areata. The sequencing here drew on CD8+ T cells sorted from blood, taken at approximately week 51, from a patient treated with tofacitinib. CDR3: CASSQDRANQPQHF. Written as DNA, the CDR3 is TGCGCCAGCAGCCAGGATCGGGCCAATCAGCCCCAGCATTTT.